The source of this T cell receptor (beta chain) is a study of beta chain features in type 1 diabetes. Expressed TCRB transcripts were sequenced after all isolated RNA was converted to cDNA. Profiling relied on immunoSEQ multiplex PCR, and the TCRdb table lists in-frame clones only, not all of them. This repertoire shows 250,000 or so clones, 27% found once; its top ten account for more than 3%. Sorting based on CD45RO/CCR7/CD25/CD127/CD95/CD27 separated CD4+ naive, central memory, regulatory and stem cell-like memory cells. The receptor was derived from a man in his thirties or forties in good health. The sample comprised central memory CD4+ T cells from blood.

The CDR3 nucleotides read TGTGCCAGCAGTTTAGTAGCGGGAGTAATAGAGCAGTACTTC. It specifies CASSLVAGVIEQYF. This chain uses TRBV28 with TRBJ2-7, with TRBD2 matching over 9 bases. The germline V gene encodes CDR1 MDHEN and CDR2 SYDVKM. The CDR3 loop spans 14 amino acids. V shed 2 bases, J shed 7 bases, and the junction held 6 bases outside the gene matches.